The 30 T cell receptor beta chains presented below share a single source sample, sequenced in a study of blood T cell repertoires in COVID-19. Libraries were prepared by immunoSEQ multiplex PCR; TCRdb keeps only in-frame clonotypes and omits some of them. The data hold about 82,000 clones, with under 90% observed a single time. Sequenced material: peripheral blood. Every receptor here comes from a woman in her forties with active or convalescent COVID-19.

By proportion, this clone is medium-sized. This sequence joins TRBV19 and TRBJ2-5; 14 bases are a match to TRBD2. Germline CDR1 reads LNHDA; CDR2 reads SQIVND (reference sequence). The CDR3 length is 18 residues. V was pared by 3 bases and J by 3 bases, with 9 bases of the junction left unmatched. Here the CDR3 reads CASSIYGPGLAGEETQYF. The CDR3 DNA reads TGTGCCAGTAGTATCTATGGACCGGGACTAGCGGGGGAAGAGACCCAGTACTTC.

V gene TRBV6-6 combines with J gene TRBJ1-6; 10 bases are shared with TRBD1. This CDR3 region has 19 residues. Germline CDR1 reads MNHNY; CDR2 reads SVGAGI (reference sequence). Trimming removed 5 bases from V and 0 bases from J; junction bases left unmatched: 10. CDR3 region: CASSRRQGAKGSYNSPLHF. DNA for the CDR3: TGTGCCAGCAGTCGCCGACAGGGGGCGAAAGGCTCCTATAATTCACCCCTCCACTTT.

The chain employs TRBV2 and TRBJ1-5; perhaps TRBD1 as D (5 bases). CDR1 is SNHLY and CDR2 is FYNNEI in the germline V gene. V was shortened by 5 bases and J by 3 bases, with 11 bases between the two germline ends. The CDR3 is 14 residues long. CDR3 DNA: TGTGCCAGCAGTCAGGGTAAAGTCAATCAGCCCCAGCATTTT. Its translation: CASSQGKVNQPQHF.

The chain employs TRBV7-2 and TRBJ2-1; 8 bases map to TRBD1. Trimming at V came to 4 bases and at J to 0 bases, leaving 5 bases not matched to a gene. CDR3 size: 16 residues. Looked up from germline, CDR1 is SGHTA and CDR2 is FQGNSA. CDR3 protein: CASSWPRGHSYNEQFF. The CDR3 nucleotides are TGTGCCAGCAGCTGGCCCAGGGGGCACTCCTACAATGAGCAGTTCTTC.

J is TRBJ1-1 and V is TRBV11-2; 8 positions agree with TRBD1. CDR3 length equals 12 residues. CDR1 is SGHAT and CDR2 is FQNNGV in the germline V gene. The V segment lost 5 bases and the J segment 9 bases; nucleotides outside the gene matches: 5. The CDR3 sequence is CASSAPGGQAFF. As DNA, the CDR3 is TGTGCCAGCAGCGCTCCAGGGGGCCAAGCTTTCTTT.

CDR3 nucleotide sequence: TGTGCCAGCAGCTTAGACAGCGGGAGGGCCTCCTCCAGGGAGCTGTTTTTT. This sequence encodes CASSLDSGRASSRELFF. V and J are TRBV7-2 and TRBJ2-2, with 10 bases lining up with TRBD2. The CDR3 covers 17 residues. Per germline, CDR1 SGHTA and CDR2 FQGNSA. V shed 1 base, J shed 9 bases, and the junction held 11 bases outside the gene matches.

The chain links TRBV4-3 to TRBJ2-7; TRBD2 matches 9 bases. The germline gives CDR1 LGHNA, CDR2 YSLEER. The CDR3 has 15 amino acids. V was pared by 0 bases and J by 4 bases, with 4 bases of the junction left unmatched. This chain's CDR3 is CASSQDRTSVYEQYF. DNA for the CDR3: TGCGCCAGCAGCCAAGATCGGACTAGCGTGTACGAGCAGTACTTC.

V usage is TRBV3-1 (or the pseudogene TRBV3-2) and J usage is TRBJ1-6; tentatively, D is TRBD1 (6 bases). The V end was cut by 6 bases, the J end by 7 bases, with 13 bases between. This CDR3 is 14 amino acids long. Germline loops: CDR1 LGHDT, CDR2 YNNKEL (reference sequence). CDR3 amino acids: CASRRGGHNSPLHF. Here the CDR3 DNA reads TGTGCCAGCAGGCGCGGGGGGCACAATTCACCCCTCCACTTT.

The chain has TRBV28 and TRBJ2-5; D remains unclear. The germline V gene has CDR1 MDHEN and CDR2 SYDVKM. Trimming stripped 2 bases from V and 2 bases from J, with 12 bases between. This CDR3 is built from 15 residues. The CDR3 reads CASSLGQTPQETQYF. Written as DNA, the CDR3 is TGTGCCAGCAGTTTAGGGCAGACGCCGCAAGAGACCCAGTACTTC.

This sequence joins TRBV9 and TRBJ1-1, with 8 bases fitting TRBD1. CDR3 length: 15 residues. The germline V gene encodes CDR1 SGDLS and CDR2 YYNGEE. Losses at the gene ends were 0 bases for V and 3 bases for J; bases not matched to a gene: 4. In nucleotides, the CDR3 is TGTGCCAGCAGCGTAGCCCCGACAGGGGACACTGAAGCTTTCTTT. It encodes CASSVAPTGDTEAFF.

This chain connects TRBV4-3 to TRBJ2-3; 8 bases are shared with TRBD2. The CDR3 extends over 15 amino acids. The ends lost 4 bases at V and 2 bases at J; junction bases unmatched: 5. Germline lookup yields CDR1 LGHNA and CDR2 YSLEER. The CDR3 DNA is TGCGCCAGCAGCCCTAGCGGGCGCATCACAGATACGCAGTATTTT. Translated, it gives CASSPSGRITDTQYF.

The chain uses TRBV28 and TRBJ1-6; 7 positions match TRBD1. J gave up 1 base and V 7 bases, and 4 bases lay outside the gene matches. The CDR3 spans 15 residues. From germline, CDR1 is MDHEN and CDR2 SYDVKM. In DNA, the CDR3 is TGTGCCAGCACTTTGGGACAGTCCTATAATTCACCCCTCCACTTT. Amino acid sequence: CASTLGQSYNSPLHF.

The chain links TRBV10-3 to TRBJ1-6; unclear D gene. The CDR3 sequence is 14 residues long. The V end lost 6 bases, the J end lost 6 bases, and 12 bases lay between the germline ends. Per germline, CDR1 ENHRY and CDR2 SYGVKD. The CDR3 DNA follows: TGTGCCATCAGCACAGATGGGCGTAATTCACCCCTCCACTTT. Its protein product is CAISTDGRNSPLHF.

The V call is TRBV6-4, the J call TRBJ1-6; 10 bases line up with TRBD1. V gave up 6 bases and J gave up 7 bases; unmatched junction bases: 6. From germline, CDR1 is MRHNA and CDR2 SNTAGT. The CDR3 contains 15 residues. The DNA of the CDR3 is TGTGCCAGCAGAGAGACAGGGGGCTCGAATTCACCCCTCCACTTT. Translated: CASRETGGSNSPLHF.

This chain links TRBV7-2 with TRBJ1-6; TRBD1 agrees at 7 bases. Germline loops: CDR1 SGHTA, CDR2 FQGNSA. V lost 5 bases and J lost 8; bases outside the gene matches: 15. There are 17 residues in the CDR3. CDR3 region: CASSPNPRGAWDSPLHF. Written as DNA, the CDR3 is TGTGCCAGCAGCCCTAACCCCAGGGGGGCGTGGGATTCACCCCTCCACTTT.

The CDR3 reads CASSRQGGNTEAFF. The DNA of the CDR3 is TGTGCCAGCAGCAGACAGGGTGGGAACACTGAAGCTTTCTTT. The chain uses TRBV7-3 and TRBJ1-1; 7 bases are shared with TRBD1. Trimming at V came to 5 bases and at J to 1 base, leaving 4 bases not matched to a gene. Looked up from germline, CDR1 is SGHTA and CDR2 is FQGTGA. The CDR3 sequence is 14 residues long.

The rearrangement links TRBV6-5 to TRBJ1-1; no clear D gene. Germline CDR1 reads MNHEY; CDR2 reads SVGAGI. Between the trimmed V and J ends, which lost 2 bases and 0 bases, there was a span of 7 bases. The CDR3 spans 14 residues. CDR3 sequence (DNA): TGTGCCAGCAGTTACATGGAGATGAACACTGAAGCTTTCTTT. Translated: CASSYMEMNTEAFF.

This clone qualifies as large (0.1 to 1%). The chain links TRBV11-3 to TRBJ2-1; perhaps TRBD2 as D (6 bases). The length of the CDR3 is 14 residues. Germline loops: CDR1 SGHNT, CDR2 YENEEA. Trimming removed 5 bases at V and 4 bases at J, with 12 bases between. CDR3 sequence (DNA): TGTGCCAGCAGCGACGGGACTCCTTACAATGAGCAGTTCTTC. It is translated as CASSDGTPYNEQFF.

The CDR3 loop reads CASSDRDRVIGELFF. CDR3 in DNA: TGTGCCAGCAGCGACCGGGACAGGGTTATCGGGGAGCTGTTTTTT. The V call is TRBV5-4, the J call TRBJ2-2; 9 bases line up with TRBD1. Germline trimming cut 4 bases from V and 7 bases from J; bases unmatched to any gene: 8. CDR3 size: 15 residues. CDR1 and CDR2 (germline): SGHNT, YYREEE (reference sequence).

The CDR3 DNA reads TGTGCCATCAGCCCCGGAAGCGGGGGTGTAGAAAAACTGTTTTTT. Amino acid sequence: CAISPGSGGVEKLFF. The chain is built from TRBV10-3 and TRBJ1-4; TRBD1 is a possible D gene (5 bases). The V end lost 6 bases, the J end lost 8 bases, and 19 bases lay between the germline ends. Germline CDR1 and CDR2: ENHRY and SYGVKD. The CDR3 spans 15 residues.

The rearrangement links TRBV7-3 to TRBJ2-2; 9 positions match TRBD1. Germline CDR1 SGHTA, CDR2 FQGTGA. With 10 bases clipped from V and 4 bases from J, the junction kept 7 bases outside the gene matches. This CDR3 is built from 14 residues. CDR3 protein: CATSGQGVTGELFF. The CDR3 DNA follows: TGTGCCACCTCGGGACAGGGAGTCACCGGGGAGCTGTTTTTT.

The chain has TRBV5-1 and TRBJ2-2, with 9 bases identical to TRBD1. CDR3 length: 17 amino acids. Trimming at V came to 3 bases and at J to 5 bases, leaving 11 bases not matched to a gene. CDR1 is SGHRS, CDR2 YFSETQ, per germline. This CDR3 is CASSSQRPGTGTGELFF. The CDR3 nucleotides are TGCGCCAGCAGCTCGCAGCGGCCCGGGACAGGGACCGGGGAGCTGTTTTTT.

In its sample, this clone was seen once. The V and J genes are TRBV7-3 and TRBJ2-2, with a possible D match to TRBD1 (6 bases). Germline assignment: CDR1 SGHTA and CDR2 FQGTGA. There are 16 residues in the CDR3. The ends were cut back, 5 bases at V and 7 bases at J, with 20 bases in the middle. The CDR3 region is CASSVSPTGIGGELFF. In DNA form, the CDR3 reads TGTGCCAGCAGCGTTAGCCCTACAGGGATCGGCGGGGAGCTGTTTTTT.

The chain has TRBV7-3 and TRBJ2-2; D unclear. The CDR3 extends over 14 amino acids. Germline lookup yields CDR1 SGHTA and CDR2 FQGTGA. V lost 4 bases and J 3 bases, leaving 9 bases between the germline ends. The CDR3 DNA reads TGTGCCAGCAGCTCGAGGCCCGACACCGGGGAGCTGTTTTTT. Translation gives CASSSRPDTGELFF.

This rearrangement joins TRBV9 to TRBJ1-4, with TRBD1 matching over 10 bases. V was clipped by 3 bases and J by 7 bases; unmatched bases: 6. This CDR3 contains 15 residues. In germline, CDR1 is SGDLS, CDR2 YYNGEE. The CDR3 loop is CASSAPGQGREKLFF. CDR3 DNA sequence: TGTGCCAGCAGCGCCCCGGGACAGGGGCGTGAAAAACTGTTTTTT.

The chain recombines TRBV24-1 with TRBJ2-2; D possibly corresponds to TRBD1 (6 bases). Trimming took 4 bases from V and 3 from J, leaving 14 bases between them. The CDR3 contains 16 residues. Germline assignment: CDR1 KGHDR and CDR2 SFDVKD. The CDR3 spells CATSDSDRPDTGELFF. For the CDR3, the DNA is TGTGCCACCAGTGACAGTGACAGGCCCGACACCGGGGAGCTGTTTTTT.

This chain links TRBV2 with TRBJ2-3; D might be TRBD1 (6 bases). Germline V gene data show CDR1 as SNHLY and CDR2 as FYNNEI. With 3 bases removed from V and 0 bases from J, the gap between germline ends came to 16 bases. This CDR3 is 17 amino acids long. The CDR3 coding sequence is TGTGCCAGCAGTGAGACTTCGAGCCAGGGGAGCACAGATACGCAGTATTTT. Its translation: CASSETSSQGSTDTQYF.

This clone has just one count. The J gene is TRBJ1-6, the V gene TRBV15; 7 nucleotides agree with TRBD1. V shed 4 bases and J 4 bases; nucleotides not matched to a gene: 10. There are 17 residues in the CDR3. The germline V gene encodes CDR1 LNHNV and CDR2 YYDKDF (reference sequence). The CDR3 reads CATSTPQGKAYNSPLHF. In nucleotides, the CDR3 is TGTGCCACCAGCACCCCACAGGGGAAGGCTTATAATTCACCCCTCCACTTT.

This chain links TRBV2 with TRBJ2-3, with 14 bases identical to TRBD2. This CDR3 is built from 16 residues. Trimming took 7 bases from V and 4 from J; bases not matched to a gene: 7. Germline assignment: CDR1 SNHLY and CDR2 FYNNEI. The CDR3 DNA reads TGTGCCAGCAACCTAAGACTAGCGGGAGGGTCAGATACGCAGTATTTT. This gives the protein CASNLRLAGGSDTQYF.

The chain joins TRBV11-3 to TRBJ2-5; D is uncertain. Trimming stripped 1 base from V and 2 bases from J, with 8 bases between. There are 14 residues in the CDR3. Looked up from germline, CDR1 is SGHNT and CDR2 is YENEEA. CDR3 residues: CASSLASGQETQYF. The CDR3 DNA sequence: TGTGCCAGCAGCTTAGCCTCGGGTCAAGAGACCCAGTACTTC.